These 17 T cell receptor beta chains came from one sample sequenced in a study of metastatic and nonmetastatic thyroid tumors. TCRdb recomputed clones from the PCR reads via MiXCR. The sample has some 21,000 clones, roughly 25% seen once. Among the patients, none had received any treatment before thyroid surgery. Specimen: blood. Receptor source: a male donor with papillary thyroid cancer or a benign thyroid nodule (not recorded which). Some clones in this sample may be carry-over from other donors' samples.

The V and J genes are TRBV20-1 and TRBJ1-5, with 9 nucleotides matching TRBD1. Trimming at V came to 5 bases and at J to 6 bases, leaving 5 bases not matched to a gene. The germline gives CDR1 DFQATT, CDR2 SNEGSKA (reference sequence). The CDR3 has 13 residues. CDR3 region: CSAWTGVGQPQHF. The CDR3 DNA sequence: TGCAGTGCTTGGACAGGGGTAGGTCAGCCCCAGCATTTT.

This clone was seen ten or more times. This chain connects TRBV9 to TRBJ2-5; 11 bases are shared with TRBD2. Trimming took 1 base from V and 4 from J; bases not matched to a gene: 6. The CDR3 covers 16 residues. Per germline, CDR1 SGDLS and CDR2 YYNGEE. In DNA, the CDR3 is TGTGCCAGCAGCGTACTGGGTAGCGGGGGGGCAGAGACCCAGTACTTC. Amino acids: CASSVLGSGGAETQYF.

By share, this clone counts as medium-sized (0.01 to 0.1%). The chain links TRBV3-1 to TRBJ2-2, with TRBD2 as a possible D gene (5 bases). CDR3 size: 13 residues. Looked up from germline, CDR1 is LGHDT and CDR2 is YNNKEL (reference sequence). V was pared by 3 bases and J by 7 bases, with 9 bases between. The CDR3 region is CASSQNRGGELFF. The CDR3 DNA follows: TGTGCCAGCAGCCAGAACCGGGGCGGGGAGCTGTTTTTT.

The chain recombines TRBV11-1 with TRBJ2-1; 7 nucleotides align to TRBD1. CDR1 SGHAT and CDR2 FQDESV come from the germline V gene (reference sequence). With 5 bases clipped from V and 9 bases from J, the junction kept 16 bases outside the gene matches. The CDR3 has 16 residues. The CDR3 DNA follows: TGTGCCAGCAGCCCCCGTATTACTAACAGGGGCCCTGAGCAGTTCTTC. It specifies CASSPRITNRGPEQFF.

The chain uses TRBV7-9 and TRBJ2-7; D is unclear. Trimming stripped 4 bases from V and 3 bases from J, with 10 bases between. The CDR3 contains 13 residues. Germline CDR1 SEHNR, CDR2 FQNEAQ (reference sequence). The CDR3 region has the DNA TGTGCCAGCAGCTCTACCCCGAACTACGAGCAGTACTTC. It is translated as CASSSTPNYEQYF. Full variable domain (rest looked up from reference TRBV7-9 and TRBJ2-7): DTGVSQNPRHKITKRGQNVTFRCDPISEHNRLYWYRQTLGQGPEFLTYFQNEAQLEKSRLLSDRFSAERPKGSFSTLEIQRTEQGDSAMYLCASSSTPNYEQYFGPGTRLTVT.

This clone is classed as medium-sized (0.01 to 0.1%). The V and J genes are TRBV30 and TRBJ1-4; no clear D. CDR1 and CDR2 from the germline V gene are GTSNPN and SVGIG (reference sequence). V was cut by 0 bases and J by 4 bases, with 9 bases left in between. This CDR3 comprises 14 residues. This CDR3 reads CAWSVRNLNEKLFF. CDR3 in DNA: TGTGCCTGGAGTGTCAGAAACCTTAATGAAAAACTGTTTTTT.

Comment on this clone: A junction boundary mismatches the germline segment, possibly from a read error. This chain links TRBV3-1 with TRBJ1-5; weak D call: TRBD1 (5 bases). Germline values: CDR1 LGHDT, CDR2 YNNKEL (reference sequence). The CDR3 is made up of 14 amino acids. The CDR3 here is CARSQAGKTLPQHF. CDR3 sequence (DNA): TGTGCCAGAAGCCAAGCAGGGAAAACTCTGCCCCAGCATTTT.

This clone was detected many times. This chain connects TRBV30 to TRBJ2-1; D remains unclear. CDR1 and CDR2 from the germline V gene are GTSNPN and SVGIG (reference sequence). Trimming pared 2 bases from V and 7 bases from J, leaving 21 bases between. This CDR3 contains 16 residues. In nucleotides, the CDR3 is TGTGCCTGGAGTCCTTGGTGGCTCAGAAGAAGGAATGAGCAGTTCTTC. Its protein product is CAWSPWWLRRRNEQFF.

Sample share makes this clone medium-sized. CDR3 in amino acids: CSARTPGLAASYNEQFF. CDR3 nucleotide sequence: TGCAGTGCTAGAACACCGGGCCTAGCGGCCTCCTACAATGAGCAGTTCTTC. This rearrangement joins TRBV20-1 to TRBJ2-1; 7 bases align to TRBD2. This CDR3 region has 17 residues. The germline V gene has CDR1 DFQATT and CDR2 SNEGSKA (reference sequence). The V and J ends lost 2 bases and 0 bases, in that order; junction bases with no gene match: 10.

The V call is TRBV27, the J call TRBJ2-3; D remains unclear. Germline CDR1 MNHEY, CDR2 SMNVEV (reference sequence). This CDR3 has 17 residues. V was cut by 11 bases and J by 2 bases, with 26 bases left in between. The chain's CDR3 is CAPSLLAGAYYTDTQYF. The DNA for the CDR3 is TGTGCCCCCAGTTTATTGGCAGGTGCCTACTACACAGATACGCAGTATTTT.

This clone was seen once. In nucleotides, the CDR3 is TGCGCCAGCAGCTTACTGGGGGCCACGAACACCGGGGAGCTGTTTTTT. Its translation is CASSLLGATNTGELFF. The chain has TRBV5-1 and TRBJ2-2; D is perhaps TRBD1 (6 bases). Trimming stripped 2 bases from V and 0 bases from J, with 11 bases between. This CDR3 spans 16 amino acids. The germline gives CDR1 SGHRS, CDR2 YFSETQ.

There are many counts of this clone. V gene TRBV10-3 combines with J gene TRBJ1-4; 7 bases match TRBD1. The CDR3 totals 15 residues. From germline, CDR1 is ENHRY and CDR2 SYGVKD. J was trimmed by 4 bases and V by 4 bases; bases with no gene match: 6. The CDR3 spells CAISGGDSLNEKLFF. The CDR3 nucleotides are TGTGCCATCAGTGGTGGGGACAGCCTTAATGAAAAACTGTTTTTT.

This clone was detected only a few times. This chain joins TRBV19 and TRBJ1-5; D is uncertain. Germline V gene data show CDR1 as LNHDA and CDR2 as SQIVND (reference sequence). V dropped 4 bases and J dropped 7 bases, with 20 bases sitting between them. The length of the CDR3 is 16 residues. The CDR3 nucleotides are TGTGCCAGTAGTAGTACGAGCGTTTCTTCGTGGCAGCCCCAGCATTTT. It codes for CASSSTSVSSWQPQHF.

As to this clone: The junction and the germline gene differ at one end; a read error may be behind it. The chain joins TRBV6-2 or TRBV6-3 to TRBJ1-5; the D is unclear. Germline loops: CDR1 MNHEY, CDR2 SVGEGT. This CDR3 is 16 amino acids long. CDR3 coding DNA: TGTGCCATCAGTCGATTAGGGCGGTATAGCAATCAGCCCCAGCATTTT. Translated: CAISRLGRYSNQPQHF.

This clone is medium-sized in the sample. This CDR3 is also generated by other DNA sequences in the sample. The chain has TRBV5-1 and TRBJ2-2; D gene unclear. This CDR3 has 14 residues. Germline-derived CDR1 and CDR2 are SGHRS and YFSETQ. Trimming took off 1 base at V and 1 base at J, with 5 bases between the two ends. The CDR3 reads CASSLRQNTGELFF. The CDR3 region has the DNA TGCGCCAGCAGCTTGAGACAGAACACCGGGGAGCTGTTTTTT.

The V gene is TRBV12-3 or TRBV12-4, the J gene TRBJ2-1; TRBD2 might be the D (6 bases). CDR3 length equals 14 residues. With 8 bases removed from V and 5 bases from J, the gap between germline ends came to 16 bases. The CDR3 nucleotides are TGTGCCAGCTCTGGGGGACTTGGGAACAATGAGCAGTTCTTC. Residues: CASSGGLGNNEQFF.

This clone was counted between two and nine times. The rearrangement uses TRBV25-1 and TRBJ1-4, with a possible D match to TRBD1 (5 bases). The CDR3 consists of 13 residues. V was shortened by 2 bases and J by 8 bases, with 9 bases between the two germline ends. CDR1 MGHDK and CDR2 SYGVNS come from the germline V gene. This CDR3 reads CASSEQGGEKLFF. CDR3 nucleotides: TGTGCCAGCAGTGAACAGGGTGGAGAAAAACTGTTTTTT.